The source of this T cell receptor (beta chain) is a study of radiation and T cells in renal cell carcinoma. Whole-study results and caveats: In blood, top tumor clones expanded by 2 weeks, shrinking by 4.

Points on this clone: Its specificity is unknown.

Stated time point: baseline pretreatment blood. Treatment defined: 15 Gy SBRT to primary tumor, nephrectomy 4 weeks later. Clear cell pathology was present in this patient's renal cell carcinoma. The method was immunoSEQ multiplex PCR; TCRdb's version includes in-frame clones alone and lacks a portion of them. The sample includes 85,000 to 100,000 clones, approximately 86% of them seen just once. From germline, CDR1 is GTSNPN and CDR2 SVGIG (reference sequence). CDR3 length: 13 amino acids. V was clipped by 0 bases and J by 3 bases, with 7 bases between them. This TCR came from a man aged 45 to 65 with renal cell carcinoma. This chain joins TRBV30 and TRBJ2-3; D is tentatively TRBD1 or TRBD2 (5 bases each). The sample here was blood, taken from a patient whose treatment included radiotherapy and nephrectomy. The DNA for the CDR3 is TGTGCCTGGAGTGTAGGGGAGACAGATACGCAGTATTTT. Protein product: CAWSVGETDTQYF.